The 12 T cell receptor beta chains given below trace back to one sample, sequenced in a study of immune evolution from preneoplasia to lung adenocarcinoma. Clones were sequenced by immunoSEQ multiplex PCR, and TCRdb holds only the in-frame ones, with some missing. The data contain some 41,000 clones, around 85% of them seen just once; the ten biggest clones take up around 5%. The sample consisted of FFPE invasive lung adenocarcinoma tissue. Source of these receptors: a person in their 60s with lung adenocarcinoma.

V usage is TRBV11-2 and J usage is TRBJ2-3, with 8 bases identical to TRBD2. CDR3 size: 16 residues. Trimming removed 5 bases from V and 0 bases from J; junction bases left unmatched: 7. The germline V gene has CDR1 SGHAT and CDR2 FQNNGV. CDR3 coding DNA: TGTGCCAGCAGCCCCCGGACTAGCTTTAGCACAGATACGCAGTATTTT. Translated: CASSPRTSFSTDTQYF.

This clone was seen more than once but under ten times. The chain combines TRBV5-6 with TRBJ2-3; TRBD2 matches 10 bases. Germline V CDR1 and CDR2: SGHDT, YYEEEE. Trimming removed 0 bases from V and 5 bases from J; junction bases left unmatched: 9. CDR3 length equals 17 residues. The CDR3: CASSLDGTSDERDTQYF. The DNA of the CDR3 is TGTGCCAGCAGCTTGGACGGGACTAGCGATGAACGAGATACGCAGTATTTT. Full variable domain (missing parts from reference TRBV5-6 and TRBJ2-3): DAGVTQSPTHLIKTRGQQVTLRCSPKSGHDTVSWYQQALGQGPQFIFQYYEEEERQRGNFPDRFSGHQFPNYSSELNVNALLLGDSALYLCASSLDGTSDERDTQYFGPGTRLTVL.

The J gene is TRBJ2-7, the V gene TRBV11-2, with 10 bases lining up with TRBD2. CDR1 and CDR2 from the germline V gene are SGHAT and FQNNGV. The V and J ends lost 0 bases and 4 bases, in that order; junction bases with no gene match: 6. There are 16 residues in the CDR3. CDR3 DNA: TGTGCCAGCAGCTTAGAAGTAGCGGGAGGCGTATACGAGCAGTACTTC. Amino acid sequence: CASSLEVAGGVYEQYF.

CDR3 DNA: TGTGCCAGCAGTTTTAGCGGGAGTCGCGGTAATGAGCAGTTCTTC. The encoded protein is CASSFSGSRGNEQFF. The chain links TRBV28 to TRBJ2-1; 9 nucleotides align to TRBD2. V lost 3 bases and J lost 7; bases outside the gene matches: 7. CDR1 MDHEN and CDR2 SYDVKM come from the germline V gene. CDR3 length: 15 residues.

This clone was observed a handful of times. The chain has TRBV6-1 and TRBJ2-3; 10 bases fit TRBD2. Losses at the gene ends were 6 bases for V and 4 bases for J; bases not matched to a gene: 7. This CDR3 region has 15 residues. CDR1 is MNHNS, CDR2 SASEGT, per germline. CDR3 bases: TGTGCCAGCAGGGTCTCGACTAGCGGGCCAGATACGCAGTATTTT. It codes for CASRVSTSGPDTQYF.

In DNA form, the CDR3 reads TGTGCCAGCAGAAGTGGCAGGGCCGGCGCGGGCAATGAGCAGTTCTTC. Protein product: CASRSGRAGAGNEQFF. The V and J genes are TRBV28 and TRBJ2-1; perhaps D is TRBD1 or TRBD2 (5 bases each). Deletions cut 6 bases from V and 6 bases from J, with 21 bases between. CDR3 length: 16 residues. CDR1 is MDHEN and CDR2 is SYDVKM in the germline V gene.

This clone was counted a few times. The rearrangement uses TRBV7-9 and TRBJ1-1; D is uncertain. The CDR3 totals 11 residues. V was trimmed by 5 bases and J by 7 bases, leaving 8 bases between them. Germline CDR1 reads SEHNR; CDR2 reads FQNEAQ (reference sequence). The CDR3, as DNA: TGTGCCAGCAGCCCAGAGTTTGAAGCTTTCTTT. Translated: CASSPEFEAFF. The complete variable domain, with remaining parts taken from reference TRBV7-9 and TRBJ1-1, reads DTGVSQNPRHKITKRGQNVTFRCDPISEHNRLYWYRQTLGQGPEFLTYFQNEAQLEKSRLLSDRFSAERPKGSFSTLEIQRTEQGDSAMYLCASSPEFEAFFGQGTRLTVV.

The chain is built from TRBV11-2 and TRBJ2-7, with D possibly being TRBD2 (6 bases). Trimming removed 7 bases from V and 0 bases from J, with 13 bases in between. The germline V gene encodes CDR1 SGHAT and CDR2 FQNNGV. The length of the CDR3 is 14 residues. The CDR3 coding sequence is TGTGCCAGCAAGGCGGGATTCTCCTCCTACGAGCAGTACTTC. This gives the protein CASKAGFSSYEQYF.

The chain combines TRBV10-2 with TRBJ2-1; tentatively, D is TRBD2 (5 bases). The CDR3 runs 13 residues. Germline V gene sequence: CDR1 WSHSY, CDR2 SAAADI. Trimming removed 3 bases from V and 9 bases from J, with 12 bases in between. The CDR3 is CASSDVSEAEQFF. The DNA of the CDR3 is TGCGCCAGCAGTGACGTATCGGAGGCTGAGCAGTTCTTC.

J is TRBJ2-1 and V is TRBV2, with D perhaps given as TRBD1 or TRBD2 (6 bases each). The germline CDR1 and CDR2 sequences are SNHLY and FYNNEI. V was cut by 2 bases and J by 4 bases, with 12 bases left in between. This CDR3 is 15 amino acids long. The CDR3 DNA sequence: TGTGCCAGCAGTGAAAGGGGGGCCGGATACAATGAGCAGTTCTTC. Amino acids: CASSERGAGYNEQFF.

The chain uses TRBV7-2 and TRBJ2-3; 7 bases agree with TRBD1. The CDR3 totals 14 residues. After removal of 5 bases from V and 5 bases from J, the junction contained 7 bases not matched to a gene. In germline, CDR1 is SGHTA, CDR2 FQGNSA. The CDR3 DNA follows: TGTGCCAGCAGCGGCAGGACAGGTCAAGATACGCAGTATTTT. Translating it yields CASSGRTGQDTQYF.

The chain joins TRBV30 to TRBJ2-5; 13 nucleotides match TRBD2. Germline CDR1 reads GTSNPN; CDR2 reads SVGIG (reference sequence). This CDR3 comprises 13 residues. The V segment lost 5 bases and the J segment 7 bases; nucleotides outside the gene matches: 4. The CDR3 DNA reads as TGTGCCTGGGGGACTAGCGGGGCGCGGACCCAGTACTTC. Its translation: CAWGTSGARTQYF. Using reference TRBV30 and TRBJ2-5 for the parts outside the CDR3, the full variable domain is SQTIHQWPATLVQPVGSPLSLECTVEGTSNPNLYWYRQAAGRGLQLLFYSVGIGQISSEVPQNLSASRPQDRQFILSSKKLLLSDSGFYLCAWGTSGARTQYFGPGTRLLVL.